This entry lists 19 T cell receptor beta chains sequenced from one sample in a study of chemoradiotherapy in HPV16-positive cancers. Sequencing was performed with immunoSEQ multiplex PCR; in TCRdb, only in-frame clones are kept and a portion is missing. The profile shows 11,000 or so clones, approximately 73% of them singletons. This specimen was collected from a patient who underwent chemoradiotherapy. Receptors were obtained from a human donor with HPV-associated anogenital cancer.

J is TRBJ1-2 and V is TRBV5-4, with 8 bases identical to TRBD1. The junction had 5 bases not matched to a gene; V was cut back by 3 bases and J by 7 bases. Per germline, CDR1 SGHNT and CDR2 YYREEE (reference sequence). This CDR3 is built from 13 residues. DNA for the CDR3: TGTGCCAGCAGCTCAACAGGGGGTTCTGGCTACACCTTC. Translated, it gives CASSSTGGSGYTF.

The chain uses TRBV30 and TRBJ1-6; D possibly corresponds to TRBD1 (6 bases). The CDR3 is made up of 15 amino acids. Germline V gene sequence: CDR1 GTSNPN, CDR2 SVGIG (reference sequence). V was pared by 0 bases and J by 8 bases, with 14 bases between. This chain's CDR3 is CAWSVGDRSYSPLHF. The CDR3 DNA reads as TGTGCCTGGAGTGTAGGTGACAGGAGCTATTCACCCCTCCACTTT.

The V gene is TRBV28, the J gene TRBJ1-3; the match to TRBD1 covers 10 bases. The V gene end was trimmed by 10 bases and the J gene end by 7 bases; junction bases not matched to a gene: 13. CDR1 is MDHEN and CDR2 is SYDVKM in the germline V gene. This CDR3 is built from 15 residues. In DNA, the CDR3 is TGTGCCACCACTCTGACAGGGGGCGGTGAGAACACCATATATTTT. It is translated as CATTLTGGGENTIYF.

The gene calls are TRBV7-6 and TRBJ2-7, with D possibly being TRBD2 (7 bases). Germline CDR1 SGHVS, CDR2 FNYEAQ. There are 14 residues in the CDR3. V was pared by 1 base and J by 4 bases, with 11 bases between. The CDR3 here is CASSLVRGAYEQYF. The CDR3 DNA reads TGTGCCAGCAGCTTAGTTCGGGGGGCTTACGAGCAGTACTTC.

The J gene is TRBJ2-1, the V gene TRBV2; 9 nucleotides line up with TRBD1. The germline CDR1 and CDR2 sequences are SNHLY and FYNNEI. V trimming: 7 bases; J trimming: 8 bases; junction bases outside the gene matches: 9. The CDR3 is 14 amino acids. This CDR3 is CASIPGQGRHEQFF. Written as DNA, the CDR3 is TGTGCCAGCATACCGGGACAGGGTAGGCATGAGCAGTTCTTC.

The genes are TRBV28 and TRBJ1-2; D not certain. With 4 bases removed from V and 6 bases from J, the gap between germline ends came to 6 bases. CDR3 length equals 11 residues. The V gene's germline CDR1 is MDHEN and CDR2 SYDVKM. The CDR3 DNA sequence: TGTGCCAGCAGTTCCACTGATGGCTACACCTTC. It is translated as CASSSTDGYTF.

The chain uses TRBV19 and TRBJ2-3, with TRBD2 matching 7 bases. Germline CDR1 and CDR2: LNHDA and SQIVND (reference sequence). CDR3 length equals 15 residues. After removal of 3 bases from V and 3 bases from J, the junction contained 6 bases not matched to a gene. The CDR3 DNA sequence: TGTGCCAGTAGTATTGGGGGAGGGTATACAGATACGCAGTATTTT. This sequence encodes CASSIGGGYTDTQYF. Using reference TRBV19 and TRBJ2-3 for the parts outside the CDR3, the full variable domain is DGGITQSPKYLFRKEGQNVTLSCEQNLNHDAMYWYRQDPGQGLRLIYYSQIVNDFQKGDIAEGYSVSREKKESFPLTVTSAQKNPTAFYLCASSIGGGYTDTQYFGPGTRLTVL.

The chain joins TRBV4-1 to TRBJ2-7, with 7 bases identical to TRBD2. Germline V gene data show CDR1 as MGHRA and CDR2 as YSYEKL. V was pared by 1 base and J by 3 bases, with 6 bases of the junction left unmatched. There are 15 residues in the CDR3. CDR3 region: CASSQALAEVYEQYF. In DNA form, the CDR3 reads TGCGCCAGCAGCCAAGCCCTAGCGGAAGTCTACGAGCAGTACTTC.

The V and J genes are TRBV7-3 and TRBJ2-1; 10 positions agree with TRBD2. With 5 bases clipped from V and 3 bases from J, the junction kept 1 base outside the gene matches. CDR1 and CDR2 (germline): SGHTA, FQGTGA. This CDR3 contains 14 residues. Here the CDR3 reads CASSPSGGYNEQFF. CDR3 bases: TGTGCCAGCAGCCCTAGCGGGGGCTACAATGAGCAGTTCTTC.

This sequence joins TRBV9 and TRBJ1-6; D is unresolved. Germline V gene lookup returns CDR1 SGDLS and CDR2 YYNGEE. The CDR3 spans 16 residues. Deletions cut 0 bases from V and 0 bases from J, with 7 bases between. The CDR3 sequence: CASSVGSSSYNSPLHF. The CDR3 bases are TGTGCCAGCAGCGTAGGATCCTCCTCCTATAATTCACCCCTCCACTTT.

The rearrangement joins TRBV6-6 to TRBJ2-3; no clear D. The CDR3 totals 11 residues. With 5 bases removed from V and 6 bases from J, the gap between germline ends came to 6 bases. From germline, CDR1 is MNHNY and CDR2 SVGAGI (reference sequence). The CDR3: CASSPRDTQYF. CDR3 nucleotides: TGTGCCAGCAGTCCGCGGGATACGCAGTATTTT.

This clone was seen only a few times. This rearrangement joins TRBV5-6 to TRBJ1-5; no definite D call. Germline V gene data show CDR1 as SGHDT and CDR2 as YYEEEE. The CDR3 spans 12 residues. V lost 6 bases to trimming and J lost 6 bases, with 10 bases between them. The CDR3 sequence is CASTALGQPQHF. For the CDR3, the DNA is TGTGCCAGCACCGCTTTGGGTCAGCCCCAGCATTTT.

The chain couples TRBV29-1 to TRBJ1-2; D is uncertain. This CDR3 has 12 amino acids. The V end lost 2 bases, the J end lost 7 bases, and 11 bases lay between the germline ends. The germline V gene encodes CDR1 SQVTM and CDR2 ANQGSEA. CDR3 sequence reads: CSVEFGLGGYTF. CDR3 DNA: TGCAGCGTTGAATTCGGGCTCGGTGGCTACACCTTC.

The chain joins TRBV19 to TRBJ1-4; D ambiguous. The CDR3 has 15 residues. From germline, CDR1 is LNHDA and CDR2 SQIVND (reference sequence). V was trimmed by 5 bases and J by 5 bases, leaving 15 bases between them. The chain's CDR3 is CASSPYLGGNEKLFF. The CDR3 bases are TGTGCCAGTAGTCCATACTTGGGCGGGAATGAAAAACTGTTTTTT.

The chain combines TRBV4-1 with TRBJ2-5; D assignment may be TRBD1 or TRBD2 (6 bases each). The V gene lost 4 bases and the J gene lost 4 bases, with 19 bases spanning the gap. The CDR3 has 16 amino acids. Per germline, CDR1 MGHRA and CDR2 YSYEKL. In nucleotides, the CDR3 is TGCGCCAGCAGCCGCGGGGACACATACGGGGTAGAGACCCAGTACTTC. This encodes CASSRGDTYGVETQYF.

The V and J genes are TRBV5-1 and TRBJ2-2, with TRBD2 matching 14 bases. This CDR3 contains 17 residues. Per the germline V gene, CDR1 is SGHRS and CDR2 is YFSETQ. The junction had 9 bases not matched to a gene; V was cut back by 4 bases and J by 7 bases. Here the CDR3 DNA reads TGCGCCAGCAGCCAGACTAGCGGGGGGGCCTCTAGCGGGGAGCTGTTTTTT. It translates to CASSQTSGGASSGELFF. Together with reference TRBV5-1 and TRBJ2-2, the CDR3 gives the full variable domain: KAGVTQTPRYLIKTRGQQVTLSCSPISGHRSVSWYQQTPGQGLQFLFEYFSETQRNKGNFPGRFSGRQFSNSRSEMNVSTLELGDSALYLCASSQTSGGASSGELFFGEGSRLTVL.

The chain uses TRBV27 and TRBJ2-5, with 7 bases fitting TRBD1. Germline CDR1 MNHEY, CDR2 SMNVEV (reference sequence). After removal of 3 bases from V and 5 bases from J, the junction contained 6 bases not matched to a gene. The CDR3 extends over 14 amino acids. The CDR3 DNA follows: TGTGCCAGCAGTTTCCTCGGGACAGATGAGACCCAGTACTTC. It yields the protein CASSFLGTDETQYF.

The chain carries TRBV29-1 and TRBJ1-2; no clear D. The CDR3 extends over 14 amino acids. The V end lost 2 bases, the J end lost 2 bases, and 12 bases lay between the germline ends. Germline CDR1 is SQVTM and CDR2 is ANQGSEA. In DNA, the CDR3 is TGCAGCGTTGAAAGGAGCCCTTACAACTATGGCTACACCTTC. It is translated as CSVERSPYNYGYTF.

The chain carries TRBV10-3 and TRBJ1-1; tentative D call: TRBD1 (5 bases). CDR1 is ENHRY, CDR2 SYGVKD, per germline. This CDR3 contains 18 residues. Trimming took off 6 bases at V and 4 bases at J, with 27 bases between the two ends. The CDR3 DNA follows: TGTGCCATCAGCCGGAAGTCGTCGGCATCCTTGAGGGGCACTGAAGCTTTCTTT. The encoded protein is CAISRKSSASLRGTEAFF.